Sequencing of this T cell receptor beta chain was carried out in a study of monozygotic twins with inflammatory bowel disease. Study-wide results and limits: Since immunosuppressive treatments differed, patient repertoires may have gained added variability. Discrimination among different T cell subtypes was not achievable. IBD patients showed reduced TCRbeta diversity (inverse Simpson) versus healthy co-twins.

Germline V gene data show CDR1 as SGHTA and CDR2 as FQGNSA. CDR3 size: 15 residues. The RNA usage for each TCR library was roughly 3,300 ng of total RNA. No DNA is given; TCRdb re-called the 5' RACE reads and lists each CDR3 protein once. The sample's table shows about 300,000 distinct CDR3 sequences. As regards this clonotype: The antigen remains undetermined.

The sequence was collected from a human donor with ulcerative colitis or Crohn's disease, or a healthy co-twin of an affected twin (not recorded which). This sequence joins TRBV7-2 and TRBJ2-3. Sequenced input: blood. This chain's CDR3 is CASSLAPADTDTQYF. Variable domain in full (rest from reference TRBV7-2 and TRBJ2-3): GAGVSQSPSNKVTEKGKDVELRCDPISGHTALYWYRQSLGQGLEFLIYFQGNSAPDKSGLPSDRFSAERTGGSVSTLTIQRTQQEDSAVYLCASSLAPADTDTQYFGPGTRLTVL.